Sequencing of this TCR beta chain was carried out in a study of CD8+ T cells in alopecia areata. Worth noting for this clone: The target antigen is unknown.

As the sequencing template, cDNA was produced by extracting RNA and reverse transcribing it. Sequencing was performed with immunoSEQ multiplex PCR; in TCRdb, only in-frame clones are kept and a portion is missing. The table has about 87,000 clones, just over 70% seen once. This CDR3 contains 13 residues. The V gene lost 5 bases and the J gene lost 9 bases, with 16 bases spanning the gap. Per germline, CDR1 MNHEY and CDR2 SVGAGI. Findings and limits, study-wide: Just one nonresponder means the tie between baseline CD8+ expansion and response stays uncertain. Among the 100 top clones, expanded CD8+ clones, like scalp clonality, were significantly decreased by tofacitinib. Sharing of TCRs across patients appeared less clear than in mice, possibly for HLA-related reasons.

Treatment described: oral pan-JAK inhibitor, 5-10 mg twice daily. The sequenced sample was CD8+ T cells sorted from blood, obtained between weeks 43 and 45, from a patient treated with tofacitinib. The chain is built from TRBV6-5 and TRBJ1-1; D is perhaps TRBD1 (5 bases). The source is a human donor with alopecia areata. CDR3 bases: TGTGCCAGCAGTCTGGGTGACAGCTTTCAAGCTTTCTTT. This gives the protein CASSLGDSFQAFF.